The present entry profiles one TCR beta chain with its context. Clones were sequenced by immunoSEQ multiplex PCR, and TCRdb holds only the in-frame ones, with some missing. The table includes some 690,000 clones, about 90% detected once. These data come from a study of shared clonotypes between healthy human individuals. The CDR3 covers 13 residues. Per germline, CDR1 MNHNS and CDR2 SASEGT. V lost 7 bases to trimming and J lost 0 bases, with 8 bases between them. Sequenced sample: memory CD8+ T cells from PBMCs. Indicated subset: CD45RO+ cells pooled with CCR7-negative TemRA cells. The TCR comes from a man aged 18 to 35 in good health. Some clones in this sample may be carry-over from other donors' samples. V is TRBV6-1 and J is TRBJ2-3; D not resolved. CDR3 sequence (DNA): TGTGCCAGCAACATACCTAGCACAGATACGCAGTATTTT. It codes for CASNIPSTDTQYF.